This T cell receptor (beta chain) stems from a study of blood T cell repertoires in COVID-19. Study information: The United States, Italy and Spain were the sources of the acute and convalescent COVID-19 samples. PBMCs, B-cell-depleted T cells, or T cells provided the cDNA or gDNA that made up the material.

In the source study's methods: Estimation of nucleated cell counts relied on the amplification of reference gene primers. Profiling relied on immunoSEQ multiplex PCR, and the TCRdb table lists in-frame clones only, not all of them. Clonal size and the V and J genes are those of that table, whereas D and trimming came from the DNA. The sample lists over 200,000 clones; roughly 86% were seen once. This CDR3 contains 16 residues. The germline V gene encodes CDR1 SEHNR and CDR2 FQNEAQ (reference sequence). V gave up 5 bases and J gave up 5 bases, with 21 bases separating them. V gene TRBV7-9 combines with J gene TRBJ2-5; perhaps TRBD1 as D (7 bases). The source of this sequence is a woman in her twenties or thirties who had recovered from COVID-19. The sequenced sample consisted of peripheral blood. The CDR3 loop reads CASSPSGQEGVETQYF. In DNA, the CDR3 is TGTGCCAGCAGCCCGAGCGGACAGGAGGGCGTGGAGACCCAGTACTTC.